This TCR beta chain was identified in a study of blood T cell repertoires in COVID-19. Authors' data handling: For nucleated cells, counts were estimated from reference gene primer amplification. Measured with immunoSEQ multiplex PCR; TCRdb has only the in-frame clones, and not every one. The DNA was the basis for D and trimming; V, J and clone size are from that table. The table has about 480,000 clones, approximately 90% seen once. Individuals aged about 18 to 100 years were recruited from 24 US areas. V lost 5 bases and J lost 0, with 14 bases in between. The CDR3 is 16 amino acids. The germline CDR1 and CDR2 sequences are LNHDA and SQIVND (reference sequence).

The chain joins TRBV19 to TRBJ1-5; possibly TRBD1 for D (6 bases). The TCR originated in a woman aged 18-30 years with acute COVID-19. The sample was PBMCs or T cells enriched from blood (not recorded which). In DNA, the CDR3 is TGTGCCAGTAGTGTCGGGACATCTAATAGCAATCAGCCCCAGCATTTT. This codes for CASSVGTSNSNQPQHF.